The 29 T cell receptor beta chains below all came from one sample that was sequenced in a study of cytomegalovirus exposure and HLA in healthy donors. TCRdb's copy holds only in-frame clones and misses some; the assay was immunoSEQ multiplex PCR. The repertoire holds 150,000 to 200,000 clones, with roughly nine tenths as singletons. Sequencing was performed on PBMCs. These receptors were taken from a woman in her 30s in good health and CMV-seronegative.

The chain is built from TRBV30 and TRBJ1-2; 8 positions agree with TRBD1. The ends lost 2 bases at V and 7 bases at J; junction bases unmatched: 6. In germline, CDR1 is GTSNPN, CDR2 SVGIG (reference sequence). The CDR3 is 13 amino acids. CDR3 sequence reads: CAWSTGGISGYTF. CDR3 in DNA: TGTGCCTGGAGTACAGGGGGAATAAGTGGCTACACCTTC.

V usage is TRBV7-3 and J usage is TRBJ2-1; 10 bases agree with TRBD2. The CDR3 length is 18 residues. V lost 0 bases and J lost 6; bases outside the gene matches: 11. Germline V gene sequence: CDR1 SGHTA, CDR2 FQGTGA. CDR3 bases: TGTGCCAGCAGCTTAACCGGAAGAGCGGGGGGGCCGGGCAATGAGCAGTTCTTC. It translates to CASSLTGRAGGPGNEQFF.

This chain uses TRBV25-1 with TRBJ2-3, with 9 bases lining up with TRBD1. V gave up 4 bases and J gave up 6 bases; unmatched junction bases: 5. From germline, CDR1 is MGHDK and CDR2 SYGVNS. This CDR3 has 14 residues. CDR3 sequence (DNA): TGTGCCAGCAGTGTGGGACAGGGATGGGATACGCAGTATTTT. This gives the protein CASSVGQGWDTQYF.

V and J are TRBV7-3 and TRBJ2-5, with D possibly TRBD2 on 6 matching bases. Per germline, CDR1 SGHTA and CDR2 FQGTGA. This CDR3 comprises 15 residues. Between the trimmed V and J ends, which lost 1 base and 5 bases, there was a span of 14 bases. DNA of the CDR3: TGTGCCAGCAGCTTAAGCGGGACCCTCTACGAGACCCAGTACTTC. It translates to CASSLSGTLYETQYF.

CDR3 nucleotide sequence: TGTGCCAGCAGCTCGACAGGGGACTCCTATAATTCACCCCTCCACTTT. This gives the protein CASSSTGDSYNSPLHF. The V gene is TRBV7-9, the J gene TRBJ1-6; 8 bases are shared with TRBD1. V lost 4 bases and J lost 0; bases outside the gene matches: 2. CDR3 length equals 16 residues. Germline-derived CDR1 and CDR2 are SEHNR and FQNEAQ (reference sequence).

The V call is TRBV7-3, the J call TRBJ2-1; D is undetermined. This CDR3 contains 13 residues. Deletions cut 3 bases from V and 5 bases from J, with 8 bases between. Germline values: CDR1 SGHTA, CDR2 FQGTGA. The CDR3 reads CASSLNRNNEQFF. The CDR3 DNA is TGTGCCAGCAGCTTGAATCGTAACAATGAGCAGTTCTTC.

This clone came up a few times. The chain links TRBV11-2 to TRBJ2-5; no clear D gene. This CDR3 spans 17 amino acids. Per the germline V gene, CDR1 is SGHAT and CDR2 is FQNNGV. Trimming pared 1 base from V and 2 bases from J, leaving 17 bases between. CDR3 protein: CASSLGNHRKRQETQYF. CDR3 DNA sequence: TGTGCCAGCAGCTTAGGGAACCATAGGAAGCGACAAGAGACCCAGTACTTC. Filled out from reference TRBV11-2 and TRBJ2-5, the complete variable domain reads EAGVAQSPRYKIIEKRQSVAFWCNPISGHATLYWYQQILGQGPKLLIQFQNNGVVDDSQLPKDRFSAERLKGVDSTLKIQPAKLEDSAVYLCASSLGNHRKRQETQYFGPGTRLLVL.

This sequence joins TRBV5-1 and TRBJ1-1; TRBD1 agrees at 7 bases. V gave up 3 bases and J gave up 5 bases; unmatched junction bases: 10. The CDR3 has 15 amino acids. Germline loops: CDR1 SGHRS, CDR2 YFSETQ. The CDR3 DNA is TGCGCCAGCAGCTACCAGGGGGATTCGGGAACTGAAGCTTTCTTT. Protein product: CASSYQGDSGTEAFF.

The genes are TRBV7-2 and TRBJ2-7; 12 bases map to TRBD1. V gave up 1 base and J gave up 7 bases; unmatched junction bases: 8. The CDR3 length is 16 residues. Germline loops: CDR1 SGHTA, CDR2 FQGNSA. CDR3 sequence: CASSLVEGQGAREQYF. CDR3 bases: TGTGCCAGCAGCTTAGTCGAGGGACAGGGGGCGAGAGAGCAGTACTTC.

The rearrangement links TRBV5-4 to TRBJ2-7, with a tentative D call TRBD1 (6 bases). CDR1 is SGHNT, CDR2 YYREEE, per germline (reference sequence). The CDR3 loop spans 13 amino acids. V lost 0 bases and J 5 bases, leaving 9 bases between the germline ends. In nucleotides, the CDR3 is TGTGCCAGCAGCTTGGCAGGGGTTAACGAGCAGTACTTC. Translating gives CASSLAGVNEQYF.

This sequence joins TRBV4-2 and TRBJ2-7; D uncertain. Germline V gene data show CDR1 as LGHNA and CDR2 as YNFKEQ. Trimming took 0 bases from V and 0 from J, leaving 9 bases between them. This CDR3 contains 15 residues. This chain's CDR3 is CASSQDHRGSYEQYF. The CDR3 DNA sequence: TGTGCCAGCAGCCAAGATCACAGAGGCTCCTACGAGCAGTACTTC.

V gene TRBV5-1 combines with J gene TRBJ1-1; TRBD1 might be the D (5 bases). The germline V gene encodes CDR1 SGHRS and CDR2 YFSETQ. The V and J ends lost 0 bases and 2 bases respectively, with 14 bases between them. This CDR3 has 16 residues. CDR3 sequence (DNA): TGCGCCAGCAGCTTGGTTGGGGGAATGTTCAACACTGAAGCTTTCTTT. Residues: CASSLVGGMFNTEAFF.

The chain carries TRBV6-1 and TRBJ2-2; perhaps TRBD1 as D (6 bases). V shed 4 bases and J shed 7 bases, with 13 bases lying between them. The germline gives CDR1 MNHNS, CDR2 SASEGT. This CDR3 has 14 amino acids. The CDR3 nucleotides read TGTGCCAGCAGTGTACAAACAGGGATCGGGGAGCTGTTTTTT. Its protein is CASSVQTGIGELFF.

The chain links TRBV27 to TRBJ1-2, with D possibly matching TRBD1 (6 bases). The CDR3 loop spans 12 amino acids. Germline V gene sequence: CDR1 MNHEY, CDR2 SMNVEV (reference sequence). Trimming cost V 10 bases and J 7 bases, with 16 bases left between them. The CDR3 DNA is TGTGCCACGAAGGCCACAGGGTTTGGCTACACCTTC. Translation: CATKATGFGYTF.

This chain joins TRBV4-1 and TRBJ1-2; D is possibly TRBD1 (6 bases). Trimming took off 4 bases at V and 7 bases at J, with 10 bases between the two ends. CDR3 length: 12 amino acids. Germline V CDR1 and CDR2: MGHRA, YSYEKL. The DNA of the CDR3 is TGCGCCAGCAGCCGCGGACAGTTTGGCTACACCTTC. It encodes CASSRGQFGYTF.

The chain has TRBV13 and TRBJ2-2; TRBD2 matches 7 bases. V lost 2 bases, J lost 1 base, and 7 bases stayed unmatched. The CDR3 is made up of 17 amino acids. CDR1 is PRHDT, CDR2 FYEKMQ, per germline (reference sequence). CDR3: CASSLLASGMNTGELFF. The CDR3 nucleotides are TGTGCCAGCAGCTTATTGGCTAGCGGAATGAACACCGGGGAGCTGTTTTTT.

CDR3 loop: CATSREGAYQQPQHF. CDR3 DNA: TGTGCCACCAGCAGAGAGGGGGCGTATCAACAGCCCCAGCATTTT. This sequence joins TRBV15 and TRBJ1-5, with D possibly TRBD1 on 6 matching bases. The germline CDR1 and CDR2 sequences are LNHNV and YYDKDF (reference sequence). The CDR3 runs 15 residues. V was cut by 0 bases and J by 7 bases, with 13 bases left in between.

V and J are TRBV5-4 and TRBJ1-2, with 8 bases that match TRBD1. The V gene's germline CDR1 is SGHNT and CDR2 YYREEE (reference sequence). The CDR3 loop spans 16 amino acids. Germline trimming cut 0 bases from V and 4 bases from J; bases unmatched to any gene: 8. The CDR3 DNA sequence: TGTGCCAGCAGCTTGGCCAGGGGGCGAACCAGCTATGGCTACACCTTC. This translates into CASSLARGRTSYGYTF. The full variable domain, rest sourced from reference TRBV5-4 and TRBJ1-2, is ETGVTQSPTHLIKTRGQQVTLRCSSQSGHNTVSWYQQALGQGPQFIFQYYREEENGRGNFPPRFSGLQFPNYSSELNVNALELDDSALYLCASSLARGRTSYGYTFGSGTRLTVV.

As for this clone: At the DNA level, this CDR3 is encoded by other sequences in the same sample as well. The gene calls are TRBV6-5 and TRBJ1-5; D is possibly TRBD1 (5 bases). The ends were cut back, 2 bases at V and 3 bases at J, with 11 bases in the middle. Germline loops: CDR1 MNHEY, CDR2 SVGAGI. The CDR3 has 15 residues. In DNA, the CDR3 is TGTGCCAGCAGTTACACGTGGGGGTCCAATCAGCCCCAGCATTTT. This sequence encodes CASSYTWGSNQPQHF.

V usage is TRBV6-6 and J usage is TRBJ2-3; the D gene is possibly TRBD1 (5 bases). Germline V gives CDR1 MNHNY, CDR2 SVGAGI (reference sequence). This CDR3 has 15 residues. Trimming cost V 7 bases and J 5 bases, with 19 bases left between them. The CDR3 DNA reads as TGTGCCAGCACCTACCAGGGTAAATGGGGAGATACGCAGTATTTT. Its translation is CASTYQGKWGDTQYF.

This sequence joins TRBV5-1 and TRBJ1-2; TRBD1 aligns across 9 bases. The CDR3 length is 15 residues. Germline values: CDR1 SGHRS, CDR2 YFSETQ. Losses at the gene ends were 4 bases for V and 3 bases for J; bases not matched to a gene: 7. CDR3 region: CASSTGQGNYYGYTF. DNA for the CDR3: TGCGCCAGCAGCACCGGACAGGGGAATTACTATGGCTACACCTTC. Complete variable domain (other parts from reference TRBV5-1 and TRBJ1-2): KAGVTQTPRYLIKTRGQQVTLSCSPISGHRSVSWYQQTPGQGLQFLFEYFSETQRNKGNFPGRFSGRQFSNSRSEMNVSTLELGDSALYLCASSTGQGNYYGYTFGSGTRLTVV.

CDR3: CASSPGLVGITGELFF. In DNA, the CDR3 is TGCGCCAGCAGCCCAGGGCTAGTGGGGATCACCGGGGAGCTGTTTTTT. The chain is built from TRBV4-3 and TRBJ2-2; the D gene is possibly TRBD1 (5 bases). V lost 4 bases, J lost 4 bases, and 16 bases lay in between. The CDR3 spans 16 residues. Germline V gene lookup returns CDR1 LGHNA and CDR2 YSLEER.

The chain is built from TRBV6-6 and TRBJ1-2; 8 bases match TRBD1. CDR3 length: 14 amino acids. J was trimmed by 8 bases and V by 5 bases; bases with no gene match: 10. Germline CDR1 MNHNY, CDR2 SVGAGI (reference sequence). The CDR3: CASSPNQGAGGYTF. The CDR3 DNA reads TGTGCCAGCAGTCCAAACCAGGGGGCGGGGGGCTACACCTTC.

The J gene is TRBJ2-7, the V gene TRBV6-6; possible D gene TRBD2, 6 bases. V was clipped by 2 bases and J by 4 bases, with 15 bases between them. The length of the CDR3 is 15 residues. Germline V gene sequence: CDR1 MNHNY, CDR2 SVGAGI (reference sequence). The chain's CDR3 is CASSYLMGGSYEQYF. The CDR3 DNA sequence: TGTGCCAGCAGTTACCTCATGGGAGGCTCTTACGAGCAGTACTTC.

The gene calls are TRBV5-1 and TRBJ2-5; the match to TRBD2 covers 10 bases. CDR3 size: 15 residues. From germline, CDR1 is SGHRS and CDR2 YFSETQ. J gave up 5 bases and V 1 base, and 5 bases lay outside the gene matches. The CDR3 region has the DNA TGCGCCAGCAGCTTGACTAGCGGGGTAGGGGAGACCCAGTACTTC. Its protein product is CASSLTSGVGETQYF.

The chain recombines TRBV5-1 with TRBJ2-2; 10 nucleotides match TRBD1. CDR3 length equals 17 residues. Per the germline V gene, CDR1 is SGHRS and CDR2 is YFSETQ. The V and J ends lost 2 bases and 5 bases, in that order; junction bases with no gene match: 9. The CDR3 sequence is CASSFPAGTGDTGELFF. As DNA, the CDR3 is TGCGCCAGCAGCTTTCCAGCTGGGACAGGGGATACCGGGGAGCTGTTTTTT.

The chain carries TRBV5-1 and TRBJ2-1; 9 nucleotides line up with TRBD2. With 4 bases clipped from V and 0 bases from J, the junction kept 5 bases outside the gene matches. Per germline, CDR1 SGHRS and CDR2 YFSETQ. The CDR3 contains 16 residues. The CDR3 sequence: CASSRTSASSYNEQFF. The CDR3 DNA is TGCGCCAGCAGCCGGACTAGCGCTAGCTCCTACAATGAGCAGTTCTTC.

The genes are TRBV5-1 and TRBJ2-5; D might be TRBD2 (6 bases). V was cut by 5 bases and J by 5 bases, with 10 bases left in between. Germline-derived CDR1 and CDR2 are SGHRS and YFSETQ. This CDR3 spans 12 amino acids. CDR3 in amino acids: CASRPSAETQYF. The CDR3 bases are TGCGCCAGCAGGCCTAGCGCGGAGACCCAGTACTTC. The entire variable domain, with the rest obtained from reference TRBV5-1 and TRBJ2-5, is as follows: KAGVTQTPRYLIKTRGQQVTLSCSPISGHRSVSWYQQTPGQGLQFLFEYFSETQRNKGNFPGRFSGRQFSNSRSEMNVSTLELGDSALYLCASRPSAETQYFGPGTRLLVL.

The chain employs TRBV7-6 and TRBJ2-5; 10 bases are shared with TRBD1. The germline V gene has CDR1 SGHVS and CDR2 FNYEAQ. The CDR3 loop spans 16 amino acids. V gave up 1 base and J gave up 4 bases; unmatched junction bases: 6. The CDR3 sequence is CASSLGWDRGTETQYF. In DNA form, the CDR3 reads TGTGCCAGCAGCTTAGGTTGGGACAGGGGCACAGAGACCCAGTACTTC.